This T cell receptor beta chain was found in a study of shared clonotypes between healthy human individuals. Study context: Three plates each covered CD4 naive and memory; CD8 naive two, CD8 memory one. Study conclusions and caveats: A handful of donors held about 4.5% of naive CD4 clonotypes in common. Naive subsets tended to show greater estimated richness than memory subsets. Having only a few donors restricted how much genetic and exposure-history diversity was captured.

V was pared by 3 bases and J by 4 bases, with 6 bases between. CDR3 length: 12 residues. Per the germline V gene, CDR1 is KGHSH and CDR2 is LQKENI. Data came from immunoSEQ multiplex PCR; TCRdb stores just in-frame clones and leaves some out. The data hold 1.6 million or so clones, with roughly 96% observed a single time. Turning to this clone: What it recognizes is unknown. Other DNA sequences in the sample encode the same CDR3.

Specimen: naive CD4+ T cells sorted from blood. Subset indicated: CD45RA+ positively selected. The TCR comes from a man aged 30-40 years in good health. V and J are TRBV18 and TRBJ2-5; D is ambiguous. The CDR3 loop reads CASSPSPETQYF. CDR3 nucleotide sequence: TGTGCCAGCTCACCGTCTCCAGAGACCCAGTACTTC.